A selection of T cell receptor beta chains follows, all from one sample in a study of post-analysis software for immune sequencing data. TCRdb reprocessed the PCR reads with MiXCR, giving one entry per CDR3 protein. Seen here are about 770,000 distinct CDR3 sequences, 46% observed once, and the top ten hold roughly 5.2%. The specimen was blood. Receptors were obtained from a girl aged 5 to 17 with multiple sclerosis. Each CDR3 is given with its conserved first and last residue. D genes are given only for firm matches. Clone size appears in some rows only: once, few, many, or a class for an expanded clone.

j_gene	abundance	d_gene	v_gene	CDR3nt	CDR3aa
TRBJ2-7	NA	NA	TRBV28	TGTGCCAGCAGCGAAACCGGGACCAGAGGTGAGCAGTACTTC	CASSETGTRGEQYF
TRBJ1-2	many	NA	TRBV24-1	TGTGCCACCAGTGAACCGACTCAAAACTATGGCTACACCTTC	CATSEPTQNYGYTF
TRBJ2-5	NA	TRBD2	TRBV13	TGTGCCAGCAGCCTAGGGACTAGCGGAGGAGAGACCCAGTACTTC	CASSLGTSGGETQYF
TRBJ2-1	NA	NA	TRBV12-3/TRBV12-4	TGTGCCAGCAGCTTACCTCTAGCGCGCGAGCAGTTCTTC	CASSLPLAREQFF
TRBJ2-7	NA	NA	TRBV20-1	TGCAGTGCTGGCGGACTTCTAGCGTCACTCGAGCAGTACTTC	CSAGGLLASLEQYF
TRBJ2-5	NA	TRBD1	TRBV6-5	TGTGCCAGCAGACCCGGACAGGGGTTCCAGACCCAGTACTTC	CASRPGQGFQTQYF
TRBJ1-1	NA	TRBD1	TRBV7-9	TGTGCCAGCAGCCCGAGGACAGGGGGCGGCACTGAAGCTTTCTTT	CASSPRTGGGTEAFF
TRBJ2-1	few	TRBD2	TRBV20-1	TGCAGTGCTAGAATACAAGCGGGAGTACCCGATGAGCAGTTCTTC	CSARIQAGVPDEQFF
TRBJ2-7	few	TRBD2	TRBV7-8	TGTGCCAGCAGCTCACGATCTAGCGGGAGTATCGAGCAGTACTTC	CASSSRSSGSIEQYF
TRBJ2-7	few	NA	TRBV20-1	TGCAGTGCTGGGCGAAGTAGCTCCTACGAGCAGTACTTC	CSAGRSSSYEQYF
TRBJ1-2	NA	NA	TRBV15	TGTGCCACCAGCAGAAAAGACAGGAACTATGGCTACACCTTC	CATSRKDRNYGYTF
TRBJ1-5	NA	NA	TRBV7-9	TGTGCCAGCAGCCCCCGGTATGCGGATCAGCCCCAGCATTTT	CASSPRYADQPQHF
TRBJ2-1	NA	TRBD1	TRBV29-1	TGCAGCGTTGAAGATCCGGGACAGGGGGGATACAATGAGCAGTTCTTC	CSVEDPGQGGYNEQFF